This entry is about one T cell receptor beta chain. The target of this receptor is not known. Base qualities are not recorded, but no much larger clone differs from it by a single base. In the germline V gene, CDR1 corresponds to KGHSH and CDR2 to LQKENI. Trimming at the junction amounts to 1 base on V and 4 bases on J, and the germline ends lie 8 bases apart. The CDR3 goes from the cysteine to the phenylalanine over 14 residues. CDR3 DNA is the only sequence kept; it has 42 bases, read in frame from the first base. These data originate in a study of OX40 agonist ivuxolimab in advanced cancers. About the full investigation: Ivuxolimab was an agonistic, fully human IgG2 monoclonal antibody directed against OX40 (CD134), a costimulatory receptor. Intravenous ivuxolimab was administered to patients every 2 weeks at six dose levels: 0.01, 0.1, 0.3, 1.5, 3 and 10 mg/kg. Of the approximately 54 patients in dose escalation, about 20 had hepatocellular carcinoma, roughly 15 had melanoma, 9 had renal cell carcinoma and 9 had head and neck cancer. A male proportion of 70% to 90% and a mean age of approximately 55 years, ranging from about 23 to 90, were recorded for the dose-escalation cohort. Patients were allowed to have had prior anti-PD-1, anti-PD-L1 or anti-CTLA-4 therapy, and approximately 40% of the dose-escalation patients had been treated with checkpoint inhibitors. Partial responses occurred in three dose-escalation patients: two with cutaneous melanoma and one with hepatocellular carcinoma. Peripheral TCRbeta sequencing was intended to test whether TCR sequence diversity was altered and clonal T-cell expansion was caused by ivuxolimab. The monotherapy dose-escalation portion (N of about 50 patients) of the phase I ivuxolimab trial is reported in the paper.

Patients with a history of autoimmune disease or receiving systemic immunosuppression were excluded from the trial. Peripheral blood for TCR sequencing was drawn from every dose cohort at baseline, at cycle 4 day 1 and at cycle 7 day 1. Samples came from an open-label, multicenter, first-in-human phase I dose-escalation trial of ivuxolimab. Adults with locally advanced or metastatic melanoma, renal cell, hepatocellular, or head and neck squamous cell carcinoma were enrolled in the trial. CD4+ and CD8+ T cells were sorted separately from peripheral blood before TCR sequencing. Genomic DNA was isolated from the sorted cells so that the TCRbeta CDR3 region could be sequenced. TCRbeta CDR3 regions were sequenced using the immunoSEQ Assay. TCRdb mirrors the immuneACCESS table, restricted to in-frame sequences. Some clones are absent from its copies; in checked studies, under half trace to an unresolved V gene, and the reason for the others is unknown. The sample yields around 110,000 clones; about 91% were counted once. The top ten hold approximately 1.2% of the sample.

Overall study outcomes, separate from this receptor: Clonal expansion of both CD4+ and CD8+ blood T cells was observed from baseline to week 6 at doses 0.1 to 3.0 mg/kg. Antigen specificity was not determined for the clonally expanded peripheral T cells. After ivuxolimab, more expanded clones were found on average in CD8+ T cells than in CD4+ T cells. Low levels of normalized T-cell clonal expansion were also seen in some nonresponding patients. In the 0.1-3.0 mg/kg groups, partial responders were among the patients with the lowest normalized peripheral clonal expansion, particularly in CD8+ T cells.

This TCR came from an adult with an advanced solid tumor such as melanoma, head and neck, liver or kidney cancer. The source was CD4+ or CD8+ T cells sorted from blood, collected in a trial of the OX40 agonist ivuxolimab. The rearrangement joined TRBV18 to TRBJ1-3; the D gene identity is not certain. In nucleotide form, the sequence is TGTGCCAGCTCACCACAGGGTTACGGAAACACCATATATTTT. It specifies CASSPQGYGNTIYF. Beyond the CDR3, the reference TRBV18 and TRBJ1-3 genes provide the residues; the full variable domain reads: NAGVMQNPRHLVRRRGQEARLRCSPMKGHSHVYWYRQLPEEGLKFMVYLQKENIIDESGMPKERFSAEFPKEGPSILRIQQVVRGDSAAYFCASSPQGYGNTIYFGEGSWLTVV.